These 6 T cell receptor beta chains were sequenced from one sample in a study of cytomegalovirus exposure and HLA in healthy donors (dated by TCRdb to the late 2010s). Libraries came from the immunoSEQ multiplex PCR assay. A mixture of 60 forward primers for TCR Vbeta segments and 13 reverse primers for TCR Jbeta segments was used in the multiplex PCR. TCRdb holds this immuneACCESS table with in-frame rearrangements only. Some clones are missing; in checked studies, unresolved V genes explain under half, and the rest has no known cause. The table for this sample lists around 170,000 clones; roughly 71% of them were counted only once. The ten largest account for 1.5% of the sample. The sequencing sample was made of PBMCs. These receptors were collected from a girl between 5 and 17 years old in good health and CMV-seronegative.

This sequence joins TRBV7-9 and TRBJ1-5; a possible D gene is TRBD1 (5 bases). Between the trimmed V and J ends, which lost 6 bases and 4 bases, there was a span of 16 bases. The CDR3 sequence is 15 residues long. Per germline, CDR1 SEHNR and CDR2 FQNEAQ (reference sequence). Here the CDR3 reads CASSPAGVRNQPQHF. CDR3 in DNA: TGTGCCAGCAGTCCAGCGGGGGTGAGGAATCAGCCCCAGCATTTT.

The chain is built from TRBV18 and TRBJ2-1; D not certain. The CDR3 loop spans 12 amino acids. V lost 2 bases to trimming and J lost 5 bases, with 4 bases between them. CDR1 and CDR2 from the germline V gene are KGHSH and LQKENI. The CDR3 DNA is TGTGCCAGCTCACCAACGGACAATGAGCAGTTCTTC. This encodes CASSPTDNEQFF.

The rearrangement links TRBV10-3 to TRBJ2-1; 10 bases are a match to TRBD1. The CDR3 covers 15 residues. Per the germline V gene, CDR1 is ENHRY and CDR2 is SYGVKD. V gave up 2 bases and J gave up 8 bases; unmatched junction bases: 6. The CDR3 DNA reads TGTGCCATCAGTGAGGAGGACAGGGGGAAGTATGAGCAGTTCTTC. It yields the protein CAISEEDRGKYEQFF.

The rearrangement links TRBV7-3 to TRBJ1-1; 10 bases align to TRBD1. Trimming took 3 bases from V and 5 from J; bases not matched to a gene: 12. The CDR3 totals 17 residues. Per germline, CDR1 SGHTA and CDR2 FQGTGA. The CDR3 spells CASSFGTGELLVTEAFF. CDR3 in DNA: TGTGCCAGCAGCTTCGGGACAGGGGAATTATTGGTTACTGAAGCTTTCTTT.

CDR3 sequence reads: CASSLRTSNEQFF. CDR3 DNA: TGCGCCAGCAGCCTTCGGACTAGCAATGAGCAGTTCTTC. The J gene is TRBJ2-1, the V gene TRBV5-1, with 7 bases identical to TRBD2. With V trimmed by 4 bases and J by 6 bases, 4 bases remained unmatched. The germline V gene encodes CDR1 SGHRS and CDR2 YFSETQ. There are 13 residues in the CDR3.

In DNA, the CDR3 is TGTGCCAGCAGCTTAGTGGGACAGGGCCCCAATCAGCCCCAGCATTTT. The encoded protein is CASSLVGQGPNQPQHF. The chain is built from TRBV11-2 and TRBJ1-5, with 9 bases aligning to TRBD1. J lost 3 bases, V lost 1 base, and 4 bases had no gene match. The germline CDR1 and CDR2 sequences are SGHAT and FQNNGV. The CDR3 covers 16 residues.